Below are 20 T cell receptor beta chains sequenced from a single sample in a study of cytomegalovirus exposure and HLA in healthy donors. The PCR contained 60 Vbeta and 13 Jbeta primers. Some clones are missing from TCRdb's copy, which holds only in-frame ones; the method was immunoSEQ multiplex PCR. The profile shows roughly 200,000 clones, 75% to 85% of them singletons. Sequenced input: PBMCs. The receptors were gathered from a woman aged 55 to 70 in good health and CMV-seropositive.

The chain carries TRBV6-1 and TRBJ2-3; tentative D call: TRBD2 (5 bases). This CDR3 is 12 amino acids long. The germline gives CDR1 MNHNS, CDR2 SASEGT. V lost 7 bases and J 5 bases, leaving 10 bases between the germline ends. DNA for the CDR3: TGTGCCAGCATCTCAGAGGGAGATACGCAGTATTTT. Protein sequence: CASISEGDTQYF.

This sequence joins TRBV25-1 and TRBJ1-4; perhaps TRBD1 as D (5 bases). Trimming left V 0 bases short and J 1 base short, with 15 bases between. CDR3 length: 18 residues. Germline V lookup: CDR1 MGHDK, CDR2 SYGVNS. CDR3 loop: CASSEYPGGSQTNEKLFF. In DNA, the CDR3 is TGTGCCAGCAGTGAATACCCTGGGGGGTCCCAAACTAATGAAAAACTGTTTTTT.

A single count supports this clone. V gene TRBV28 combines with J gene TRBJ1-4; tentatively, D is TRBD1 (5 bases). V was cut by 5 bases and J by 8 bases, with 18 bases left in between. This CDR3 is built from 15 residues. Germline V lookup: CDR1 MDHEN, CDR2 SYDVKM. The CDR3 protein is CASSQAGRGREKLFF. The CDR3 region has the DNA TGTGCCAGCAGTCAGGCAGGGAGGGGACGAGAAAAACTGTTTTTT.

In the case of this clone: Its ends do not fully match the called genes, so a read error is possible. V gene TRBV30 combines with J gene TRBJ1-3; D uncertain. The CDR3 covers 12 residues. Germline V gives CDR1 GTSNPN, CDR2 SVGIG (reference sequence). CDR3 DNA: TGTGCCTGGAGCCTCTCTAGAAACACCATATATTTT. Translated, it gives CAWSLSRNTIYF. The full variable domain, in which reference TRBV30 and TRBJ1-3 provide the parts outside the CDR3, is SQTIHQWPATLVQPVGSPLSLECTVEGTSNPNLYWYRQAAGRGLQLLFYSVGIGQISSEVPQNLSASRPQDRQFILSSKKLLLSDSGFYLCAWSLSRNTIYFGEGSWLTVV.

The chain recombines TRBV7-2 with TRBJ1-1; TRBD1 is a possible D gene (5 bases). The V and J ends lost 5 bases and 1 base respectively, with 11 bases between them. This CDR3 has 14 residues. Per the germline V gene, CDR1 is SGHTA and CDR2 is FQGNSA. The CDR3 reads CASSQKTGNTEAFF. The CDR3, as DNA: TGTGCCAGCAGCCAGAAAACAGGGAACACTGAAGCTTTCTTT.

The CDR3 here is CASSMGEIGSEAFF. The DNA for the CDR3 is TGTGCCAGCAGCATGGGGGAGATAGGATCTGAAGCTTTCTTT. The rearrangement joins TRBV5-4 to TRBJ1-1, with D tentatively TRBD1 (5 bases). V was shortened by 4 bases and J by 6 bases, with 16 bases between the two germline ends. CDR3 size: 14 residues. Germline CDR1 reads SGHNT; CDR2 reads YYREEE (reference sequence).

This sequence joins TRBV4-1 and TRBJ2-1; TRBD2 agrees at 12 bases. After removal of 3 bases from V and 4 bases from J, the junction contained 4 bases not matched to a gene. Germline lookup yields CDR1 MGHRA and CDR2 YSYEKL. This CDR3 spans 16 amino acids. The chain's CDR3 is CASSQKLAGGYNEQFF. CDR3 coding DNA: TGCGCCAGCAGCCAGAAACTAGCGGGGGGTTACAATGAGCAGTTCTTC.

This clone was found many times. The rearrangement uses TRBV4-1 and TRBJ2-7, with D perhaps TRBD2 (7 bases). This CDR3 contains 15 residues. Germline loops: CDR1 MGHRA, CDR2 YSYEKL. V was pared by 5 bases and J by 2 bases, with 16 bases between. The CDR3 loop reads CASSSDLGGPYEQYF. The CDR3 nucleotides are TGCGCCAGCAGCTCAGATCTGGGGGGGCCCTACGAGCAGTACTTC.

The V and J genes are TRBV21-1 and TRBJ1-2; the table's D gene call, TRBD1, was not cross checked with the DNA. TRBV21-1 is deemed a pseudogene. The CDR3 runs to 16 residues. The CDR3 sequence: CASSTRQFSGVYGYTF. The CDR3 DNA reads TGTGCCAGCAGCACTAGACAGTTTTCGGGCGTCTATGGCTACACCTTC.

The chain combines TRBV5-5 with TRBJ1-2, with D unresolved. In germline, CDR1 is SGHKS, CDR2 YYEKEE (reference sequence). The V end was cut by 3 bases, the J end by 7 bases, with 13 bases between. The CDR3 has 13 amino acids. Here the CDR3 reads CASSSAKAVGYTF. CDR3 DNA: TGTGCCAGCAGCTCGGCGAAGGCGGTTGGCTACACCTTC.

The V gene is TRBV10-1, the J gene TRBJ2-1, with unresolved D. The germline V gene has CDR1 WNHNN and CDR2 SYGVQD (reference sequence). V gave up 3 bases and J gave up 4 bases, with 7 bases separating them. The CDR3 contains 13 residues. The CDR3 sequence is CASSDAEYNEQFF. CDR3 nucleotide sequence: TGCGCCAGCAGTGATGCGGAATACAATGAGCAGTTCTTC.

This chain joins TRBV4-2 and TRBJ2-1; the match to TRBD2 covers 9 bases. J gave up 2 bases and V 4 bases, and 3 bases lay outside the gene matches. Germline V gives CDR1 LGHNA, CDR2 YNFKEQ. The CDR3 is 15 amino acids. The DNA for the CDR3 is TGTGCCAGCAGCCGGCGGGGGGGGCCCTACAATGAGCAGTTCTTC. Translation gives CASSRRGGPYNEQFF.

The chain carries TRBV5-1 and TRBJ1-4, with D possibly matching TRBD1 (5 bases). The V gene's germline CDR1 is SGHRS and CDR2 YFSETQ. The CDR3 consists of 13 residues. Between the trimmed V and J ends, which lost 5 bases and 6 bases, there was a span of 11 bases. CDR3 nucleotide sequence: TGCGCCAGCAGAACGGGCAGGGATGAAAAACTGTTTTTT. Encoded protein: CASRTGRDEKLFF.

The V gene is TRBV6-6, the J gene TRBJ2-4, with 7 bases matching TRBD1. CDR3 length: 15 residues. The ends lost 7 bases at V and 3 bases at J; junction bases unmatched: 9. In germline, CDR1 is MNHNY, CDR2 SVGAGI (reference sequence). CDR3 amino acids: CASTNPRDSKNIQYF. The CDR3, as DNA: TGTGCCAGCACCAATCCCCGGGACAGCAAAAACATTCAGTACTTC.

This chain joins TRBV27 and TRBJ1-1; D remains ambiguous. The CDR3 sequence is 14 residues long. With 3 bases removed from V and 5 bases from J, the gap between germline ends came to 13 bases. Germline V gives CDR1 MNHEY, CDR2 SMNVEV (reference sequence). The chain's CDR3 is CASSLRPPGTEAFF. The DNA for the CDR3 is TGTGCCAGCAGTTTGAGGCCACCGGGTACTGAAGCTTTCTTT.

The V call is TRBV6-1, the J call TRBJ2-7; D is uncertain. The CDR3 is 14 residues long. The V gene lost 6 bases and the J gene lost 1 base, with 13 bases spanning the gap. Per the germline V gene, CDR1 is MNHNS and CDR2 is SASEGT. CDR3 nucleotides: TGTGCCAGCAGGCTAGACGGGTTATCCTACGAGCAGTACTTC. It translates to CASRLDGLSYEQYF.

The chain carries TRBV7-2 and TRBJ2-4, with 11 bases aligning to TRBD2. Germline V gene data show CDR1 as SGHTA and CDR2 as FQGNSA. V shed 5 bases, J shed 0 bases, and the junction held 9 bases outside the gene matches. There are 18 residues in the CDR3. The CDR3 sequence is CASSPRLAGLLAKNIQYF. As DNA, the CDR3 is TGTGCCAGCAGCCCCAGACTAGCGGGGCTACTAGCCAAAAACATTCAGTACTTC.

J is TRBJ1-3 and V is TRBV7-9; D remains unclear. The CDR3 length is 14 residues. In germline, CDR1 is SEHNR, CDR2 FQNEAQ (reference sequence). V lost 8 bases and J 4 bases, leaving 15 bases between the germline ends. In DNA form, the CDR3 reads TGTGCCAGCCTCGGAGTACTCGAGGGAAACACCATATATTTT. As protein: CASLGVLEGNTIYF.

This chain links TRBV19 with TRBJ1-1, with D possibly TRBD1 on 6 matching bases. Germline-derived CDR1 and CDR2 are LNHDA and SQIVND (reference sequence). Trimming left V 2 bases short and J 3 bases short, with 7 bases between. This CDR3 is 13 amino acids long. The CDR3 loop reads CASSITGHTEAFF. The CDR3 region has the DNA TGTGCCAGTAGTATAACAGGGCACACTGAAGCTTTCTTT.

This clone was counted a single time. The CDR3: CASSQRTGSTGAFF. CDR3 nucleotides: TGTGCCAGCAGTCAAAGGACAGGCTCAACTGGGGCTTTCTTT. The chain employs TRBV2 and TRBJ1-1; 7 bases are shared with TRBD1. This CDR3 has 14 amino acids. CDR1 is SNHLY, CDR2 FYNNEI, per germline. V shed 5 bases, J shed 11 bases, and the junction held 14 bases outside the gene matches.